This section outlines one T cell receptor beta chain sequence together with its context. The target of this receptor is not known. No base quality values were provided; no much bigger clone lies one nucleotide off. The library relied on the immunoSEQ multiplex PCR assay. T cell repertoires were profiled with deep sequencing of rearranged TCR beta loci together with multiparametric flow cytometry. Drawn from immuneACCESS, this table holds only the in-frame rearrangements with V and J called that TCRdb kept. Clones are partly lost; checked studies trace under half to an unresolved V gene and leave the rest unexplained. Here the sample has roughly 150,000 clones; 80% to 90% occur a single time. Around 4.5% of the sample lies in the top ten. The data were taken from a study of lymphopenia after photon versus proton radiotherapy (dated 2019 in TCRdb). In terms of the full investigation: The study compared the immunological effects of photon versus proton radiation therapy in patients with gastrointestinal tumors who developed high-grade lymphopenia. The cohort included over 15 patients with gastrointestinal tumors who developed lymphopenia after receiving either photon or proton therapy. The study was designed to characterize how the impact on the immune system differs between the two radiation modalities. Broad study findings and their caveats: Once the lymphocyte count had reached its nadir, the repertoires of photon-treated patients showed oligoclonal expansion, particularly of CD8+ Temra cells, and this expansion drove the decline in diversity. The authors looked at the survival association only in patients who died, and they framed better survival with proton therapy as a possibility rather than a demonstrated result. During treatment, patients who received proton therapy stayed relatively stable, whereas patients who received photon therapy lost naive T cells and TCR diversity and gained effector/memory populations. Across the cohort, a larger post-nadir drop in TCR diversity was inversely correlated with overall survival time among patients who died.

The sequence was obtained from a man over 45 with gastric cancer. Sequenced material: peripheral blood, taken from a patient treated with photon-based radiotherapy.

The DNA sequence follows: TGCAGCGTGCTACTCTTGACTAGCGGGGACAATGAGCAGTTCTTC. Its protein reads: CSVLLLTSGDNEQFF. Recombination linked TRBV29-1 to TRBJ2-1, with 11 bases matching TRBD2. Inclusive of the bounding cysteine and phenylalanine, the CDR3 is 15 residues long. Kept here is only the CDR3 DNA, which spans 45 bases and is read in frame from base 1. Trimming leaves V shorter by 6 bases and J shorter by 5 bases, with the junction holding 9 bases beyond the gene matches. From a lookup of the germline V gene, CDR1 and CDR2 are SQVTM and ANQGSEA.